The present T cell receptor (beta chain) was sequenced within a study of shared clonotypes between healthy human individuals. Findings of the study overall: Generation of non-shared clonotypes was less probable than generation of clonotypes shared by all four donors. Roughly 5% of naive CD4 clonotypes were shared across a handful of donors.

With regard to this clone: Its specificity is not known.

The study ran the assay at deep level. Study processing details: Because ImmunoSEQ provided only junction sequences with no quality scores, the filtering differed. Generated by immunoSEQ multiplex PCR, the TCRdb table keeps only in-frame clones and is missing some. Clone size and V and J calls were adopted from that table, with D and trimming inferred from the DNA. The profile shows about 2.1 million clones, around 93% of them singletons. In the naive CD8 group, cells lacked CD45RO and were positively selected for CCR7, so terminally differentiated effector memory CD45RA+ cells were left out. This CDR3 comprises 15 residues. V lost 2 bases and J lost 3; bases outside the gene matches: 7. Germline values: CDR1 SGHDT, CDR2 YYEEEE.

The specimen sequenced was naive CD8+ T cells from PBMCs. The gene calls are TRBV5-6 and TRBJ1-2; 7 bases fit TRBD1. This clonotype was sampled from a man between 18 and 29 years old in good health. Some clones in this sample may be carry-over from other donors' samples. CDR3 sequence (DNA): TGTGCCAGCAGCTTCCTACAGGGGCCCCACTATGGCTACACCTTC. Translating it yields CASSFLQGPHYGYTF.